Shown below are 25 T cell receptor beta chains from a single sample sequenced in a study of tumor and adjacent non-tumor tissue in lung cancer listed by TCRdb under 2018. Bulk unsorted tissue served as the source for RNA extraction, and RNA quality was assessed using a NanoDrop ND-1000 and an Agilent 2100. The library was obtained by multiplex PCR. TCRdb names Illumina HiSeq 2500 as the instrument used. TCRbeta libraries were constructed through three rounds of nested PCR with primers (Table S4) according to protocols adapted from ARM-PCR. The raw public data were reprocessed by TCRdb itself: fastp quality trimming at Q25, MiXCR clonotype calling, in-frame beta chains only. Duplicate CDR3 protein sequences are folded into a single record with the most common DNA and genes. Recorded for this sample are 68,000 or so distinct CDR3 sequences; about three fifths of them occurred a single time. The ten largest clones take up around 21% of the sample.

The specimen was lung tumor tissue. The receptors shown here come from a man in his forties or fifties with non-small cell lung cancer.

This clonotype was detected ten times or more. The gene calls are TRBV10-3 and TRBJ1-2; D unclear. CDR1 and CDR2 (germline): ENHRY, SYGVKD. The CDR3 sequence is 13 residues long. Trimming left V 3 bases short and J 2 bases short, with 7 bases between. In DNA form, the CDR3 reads TGTGCCATCAGTGATGGGGTAAACTATGGCTACACCTTC. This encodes CAISDGVNYGYTF.

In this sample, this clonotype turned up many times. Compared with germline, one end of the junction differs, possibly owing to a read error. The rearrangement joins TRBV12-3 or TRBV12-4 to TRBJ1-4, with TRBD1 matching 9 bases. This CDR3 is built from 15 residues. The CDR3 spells CASSLAGQGYEKLFF. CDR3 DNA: TGTGCCAGCAGTCTAGCGGGACAGGGTTATGAAAAACTGTTTTTT.

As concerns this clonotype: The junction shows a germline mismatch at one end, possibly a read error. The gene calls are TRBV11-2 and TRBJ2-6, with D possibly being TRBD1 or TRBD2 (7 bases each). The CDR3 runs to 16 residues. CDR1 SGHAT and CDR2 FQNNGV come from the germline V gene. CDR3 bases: TGTGTCAGCGGCTCAGGGGGGGGCTCTGGGGCCAACGTCCTGACTTTC. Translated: CVSGSGGGSGANVLTF.

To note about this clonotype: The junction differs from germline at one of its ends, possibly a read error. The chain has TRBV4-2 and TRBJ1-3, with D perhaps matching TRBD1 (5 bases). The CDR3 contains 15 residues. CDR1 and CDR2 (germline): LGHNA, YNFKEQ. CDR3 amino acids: CASSVQDTAGNAIYF. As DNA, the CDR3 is TGTGCTAGCAGCGTACAGGACACGGCGGGAAACGCCATATATTTT.

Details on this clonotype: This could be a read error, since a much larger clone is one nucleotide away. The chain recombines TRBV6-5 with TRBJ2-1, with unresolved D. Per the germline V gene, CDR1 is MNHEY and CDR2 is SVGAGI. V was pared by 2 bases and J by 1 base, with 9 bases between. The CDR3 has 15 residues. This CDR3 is CASSYALSSYNEQFF. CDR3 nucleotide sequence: TGTGCCAGCAGTTACGCGCTGTCTTCCTACAATGAGCAGTTCTTC.

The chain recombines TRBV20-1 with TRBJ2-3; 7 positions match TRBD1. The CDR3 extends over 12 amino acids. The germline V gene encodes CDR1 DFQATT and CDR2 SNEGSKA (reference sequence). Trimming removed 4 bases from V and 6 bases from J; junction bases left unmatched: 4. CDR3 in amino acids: CSAKTGSDTQYF. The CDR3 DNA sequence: TGCAGTGCTAAGACAGGGTCGGATACGCAGTATTTT.

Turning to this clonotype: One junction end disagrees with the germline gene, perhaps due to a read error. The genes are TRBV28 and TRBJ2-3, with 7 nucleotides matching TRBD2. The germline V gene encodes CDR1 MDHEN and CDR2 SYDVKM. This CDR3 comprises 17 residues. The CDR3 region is CASPRDGGDLSTYTQYF. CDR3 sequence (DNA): TGTGCCAGCCCACGGGATGGGGGGGACCTTAGCACATATACGCAGTATTTT.

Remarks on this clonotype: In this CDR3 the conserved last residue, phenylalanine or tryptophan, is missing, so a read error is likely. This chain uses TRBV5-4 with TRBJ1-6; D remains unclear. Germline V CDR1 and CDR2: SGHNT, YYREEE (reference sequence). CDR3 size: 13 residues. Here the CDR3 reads CAGSPKAESPLHI. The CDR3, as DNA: TGTGCCGGCAGTCCCAAGGCAGAGTCACCCCTCCACATT.

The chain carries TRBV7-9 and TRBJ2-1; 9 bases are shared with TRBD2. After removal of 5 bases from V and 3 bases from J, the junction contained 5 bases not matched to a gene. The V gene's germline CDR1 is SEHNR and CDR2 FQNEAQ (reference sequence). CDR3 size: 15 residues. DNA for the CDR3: TGTGCCAGCAGCCGCGGGACTAGCTGCTACAATGAGCAGTTCTTC. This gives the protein CASSRGTSCYNEQFF.

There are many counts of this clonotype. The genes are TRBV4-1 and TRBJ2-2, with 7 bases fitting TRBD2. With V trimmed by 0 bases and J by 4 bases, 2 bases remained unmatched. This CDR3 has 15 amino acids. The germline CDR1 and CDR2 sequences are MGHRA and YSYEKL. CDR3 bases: TGCGCCAGCAGCCAAGAGAGCGGGACCACCGGGGAGCTGTTTTTT. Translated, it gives CASSQESGTTGELFF.

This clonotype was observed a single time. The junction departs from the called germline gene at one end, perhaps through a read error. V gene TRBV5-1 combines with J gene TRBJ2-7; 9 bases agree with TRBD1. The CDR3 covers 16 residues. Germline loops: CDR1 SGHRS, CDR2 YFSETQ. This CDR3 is CASSLVTGQGLYGQYF. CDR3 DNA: TGCGCCAGCAGCTTGGTAACGGGACAGGGACTCTACGGGCAGTACTTC.

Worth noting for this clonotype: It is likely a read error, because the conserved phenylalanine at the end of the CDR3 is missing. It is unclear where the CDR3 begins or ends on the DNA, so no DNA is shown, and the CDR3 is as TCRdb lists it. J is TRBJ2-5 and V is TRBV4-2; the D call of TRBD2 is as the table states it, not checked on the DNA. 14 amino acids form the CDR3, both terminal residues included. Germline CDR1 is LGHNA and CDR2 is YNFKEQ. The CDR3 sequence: CASSQERLQETQHI.

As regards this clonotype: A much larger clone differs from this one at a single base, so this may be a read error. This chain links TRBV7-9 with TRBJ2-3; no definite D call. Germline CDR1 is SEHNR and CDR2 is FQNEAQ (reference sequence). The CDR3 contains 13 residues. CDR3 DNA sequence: TGTGCCATCAGCTTAGAAGTCTCCCAATTGATCTCTTTT. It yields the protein CAISLEVSQLISF.

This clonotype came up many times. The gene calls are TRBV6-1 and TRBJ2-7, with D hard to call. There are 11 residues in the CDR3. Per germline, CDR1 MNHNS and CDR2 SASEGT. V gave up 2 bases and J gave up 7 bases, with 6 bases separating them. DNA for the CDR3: TGTGCCAGCAGTGAATTCGGGGAGCAGTACTTC. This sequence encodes CASSEFGEQYF.

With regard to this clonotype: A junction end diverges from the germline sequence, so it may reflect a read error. CDR3 bases: TGTGCCAGCTACTTCGACAGGACCTACGAGCTGTACTTC. Its translation: CASYFDRTYELYF. The rearrangement joins TRBV5-4 to TRBJ2-7, with D possibly matching TRBD1 (6 bases). The CDR3 has 13 residues. Germline V lookup: CDR1 SGHNT, CDR2 YYREEE (reference sequence).

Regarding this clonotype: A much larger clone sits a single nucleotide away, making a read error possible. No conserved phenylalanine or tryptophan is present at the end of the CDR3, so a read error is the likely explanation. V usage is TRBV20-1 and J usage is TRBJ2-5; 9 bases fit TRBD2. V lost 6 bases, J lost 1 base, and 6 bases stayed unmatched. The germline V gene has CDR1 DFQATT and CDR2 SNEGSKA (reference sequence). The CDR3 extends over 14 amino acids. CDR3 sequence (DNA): TGCAGTGCACGACCTAGCGGGGTCCAAGAGACCCAGTACCTC. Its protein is CSARPSGVQETQYL.

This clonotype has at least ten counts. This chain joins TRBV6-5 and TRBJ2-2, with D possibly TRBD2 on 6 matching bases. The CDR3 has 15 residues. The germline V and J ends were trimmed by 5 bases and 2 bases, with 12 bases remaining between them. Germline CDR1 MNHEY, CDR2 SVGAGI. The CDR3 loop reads CASSATRFNTGELFF. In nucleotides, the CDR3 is TGTGCCAGCAGTGCGACTAGATTCAACACCGGGGAGCTGTTTTTT.

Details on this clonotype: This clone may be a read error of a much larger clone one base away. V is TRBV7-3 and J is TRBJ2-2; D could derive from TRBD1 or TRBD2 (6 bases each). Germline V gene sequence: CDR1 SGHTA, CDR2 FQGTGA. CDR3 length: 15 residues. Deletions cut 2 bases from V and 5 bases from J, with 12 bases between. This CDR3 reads CASSLAGGSTGELFF. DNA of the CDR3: TGTGCCAGCAGCTTAGCCGGGGGCTCGACCGGGGAGCTGTTTTTT.

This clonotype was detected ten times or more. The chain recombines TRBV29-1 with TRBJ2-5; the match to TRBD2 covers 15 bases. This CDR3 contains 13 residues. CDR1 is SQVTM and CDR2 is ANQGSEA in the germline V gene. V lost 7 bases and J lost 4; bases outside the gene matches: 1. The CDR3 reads CSGGLAGGETQYF. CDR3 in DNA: TGCAGCGGGGGACTAGCGGGAGGAGAGACCCAGTACTTC.

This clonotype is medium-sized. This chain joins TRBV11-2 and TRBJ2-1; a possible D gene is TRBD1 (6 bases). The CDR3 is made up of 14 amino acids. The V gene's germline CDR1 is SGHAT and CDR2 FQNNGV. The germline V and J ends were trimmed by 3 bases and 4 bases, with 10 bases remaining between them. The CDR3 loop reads CASSFGQKYNEQFF. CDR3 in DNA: TGTGCCAGCAGCTTCGGACAGAAATACAATGAGCAGTTCTTC.

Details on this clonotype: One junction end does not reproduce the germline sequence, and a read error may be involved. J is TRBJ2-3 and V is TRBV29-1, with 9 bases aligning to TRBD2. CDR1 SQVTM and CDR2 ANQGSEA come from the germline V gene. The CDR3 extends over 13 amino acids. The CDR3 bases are TGCAGTGTTGCTAGCGGGGACAAAGATGCGCGGTATTTT. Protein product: CSVASGDKDARYF.

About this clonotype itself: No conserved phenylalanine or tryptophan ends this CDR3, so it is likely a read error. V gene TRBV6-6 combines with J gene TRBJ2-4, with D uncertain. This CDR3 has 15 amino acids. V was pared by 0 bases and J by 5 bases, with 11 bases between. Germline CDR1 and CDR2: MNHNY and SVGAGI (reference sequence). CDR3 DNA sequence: TGTGCCAGCAGTTACTCGATGGACGGCCAAAACATTCAGTACTTA. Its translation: CASSYSMDGQNIQYL.

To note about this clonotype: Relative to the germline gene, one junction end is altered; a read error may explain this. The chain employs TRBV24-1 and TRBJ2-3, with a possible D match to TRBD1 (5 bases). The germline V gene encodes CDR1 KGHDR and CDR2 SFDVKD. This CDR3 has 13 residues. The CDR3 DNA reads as TGTACCACCACCGACACAGACACAGGTACGCAGTATTTT. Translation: CTTTDTDTGTQYF.

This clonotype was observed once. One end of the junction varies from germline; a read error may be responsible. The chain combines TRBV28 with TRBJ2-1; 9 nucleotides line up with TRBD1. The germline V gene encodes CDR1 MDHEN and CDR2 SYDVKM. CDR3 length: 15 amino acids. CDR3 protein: CVSTLGQGTYNEQFF. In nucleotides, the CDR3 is TGTGTCAGCACTTTGGGACAGGGTACCTACAATGAGCAGTTCTTC.

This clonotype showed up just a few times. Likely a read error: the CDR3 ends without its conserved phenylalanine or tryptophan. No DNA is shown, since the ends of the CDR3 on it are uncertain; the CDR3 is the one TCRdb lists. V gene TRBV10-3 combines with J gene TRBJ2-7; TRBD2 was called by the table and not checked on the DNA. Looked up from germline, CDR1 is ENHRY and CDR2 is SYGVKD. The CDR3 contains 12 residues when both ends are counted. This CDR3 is CAISTGGLEQYS.